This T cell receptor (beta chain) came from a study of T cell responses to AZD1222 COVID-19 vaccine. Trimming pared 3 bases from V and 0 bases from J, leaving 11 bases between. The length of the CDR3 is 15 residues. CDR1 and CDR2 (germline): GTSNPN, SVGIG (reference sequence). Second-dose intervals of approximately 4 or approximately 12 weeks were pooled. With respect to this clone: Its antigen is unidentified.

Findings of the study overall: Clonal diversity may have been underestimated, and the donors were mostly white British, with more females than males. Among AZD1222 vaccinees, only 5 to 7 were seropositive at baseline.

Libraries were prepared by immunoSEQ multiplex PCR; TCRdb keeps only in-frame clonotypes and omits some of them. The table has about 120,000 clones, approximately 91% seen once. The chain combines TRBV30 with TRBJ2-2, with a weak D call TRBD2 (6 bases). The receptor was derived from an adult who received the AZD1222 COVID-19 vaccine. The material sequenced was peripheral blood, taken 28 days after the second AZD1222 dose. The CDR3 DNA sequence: TGTGCCTGGAGGACCGGCGGGGCGAACACCGGGGAGCTGTTTTTT. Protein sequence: CAWRTGGANTGELFF.